Below are 15 T cell receptor beta chains sequenced from a single sample in a study of blood T cell repertoires in COVID-19 (dated by TCRdb to about 2020). Library preparation was by the immunoSEQ multiplex PCR assay. Held by TCRdb, this immuneACCESS table contains in-frame sequences only and omits some clones. Under half of the omission traces to an unresolved V gene where checked; the cause of the rest is unknown. The sample includes 28,000 or so clones, with approximately 86% observed a single time. Of the sample, roughly 7.9% is held by the ten largest clones. The sample consisted of peripheral blood. These receptors were obtained from a man aged 55 to 69 with COVID-19, enrolled during active disease.

This chain connects TRBV9 to TRBJ2-5; the D gene is possibly TRBD1 (6 bases). The germline V and J ends were trimmed by 1 base and 3 bases, with 10 bases remaining between them. Germline assignment: CDR1 SGDLS and CDR2 YYNGEE. This CDR3 is built from 14 residues. The CDR3: CASSVSRGEETQYF. In DNA, the CDR3 is TGTGCCAGCAGCGTAAGCAGGGGAGAAGAGACCCAGTACTTC.

This chain links TRBV10-2 with TRBJ1-1, with D tentatively TRBD1 (6 bases). The CDR3 consists of 14 residues. CDR1 and CDR2 from the germline V gene are WSHSY and SAAADI. V was pared by 3 bases and J by 5 bases, with 13 bases between. Here the CDR3 DNA reads TGCGCCAGCAGTGACGCAGGGGCGAGGACTGAAGCTTTCTTT. Protein: CASSDAGARTEAFF.

This sequence joins TRBV19 and TRBJ2-3; TRBD1 aligns across 9 bases. The CDR3 is made up of 13 amino acids. Germline V CDR1 and CDR2: LNHDA, SQIVND (reference sequence). After removal of 9 bases from V and 1 base from J, the junction contained 2 bases not matched to a gene. The CDR3: CASGDRGTDTQYF. The CDR3 DNA reads TGTGCCAGCGGGGACAGGGGCACAGATACGCAGTATTTT.

This clone has a single count. V usage is TRBV6-6 and J usage is TRBJ1-1; D gene unclear. Trimming pared 2 bases from V and 0 bases from J, leaving 7 bases between. This CDR3 contains 14 residues. Germline V gene data show CDR1 as MNHNY and CDR2 as SVGAGI (reference sequence). The chain's CDR3 is CASSYSELNTEAFF. DNA for the CDR3: TGTGCCAGCAGTTACAGCGAATTGAACACTGAAGCTTTCTTT.

The rearrangement joins TRBV7-2 to TRBJ2-7; a weak D match, TRBD2 (5 bases). The CDR3 consists of 15 residues. Germline assignment: CDR1 SGHTA and CDR2 FQGNSA. V was cut by 5 bases and J by 0 bases, with 14 bases left in between. CDR3: CASSLRGSSSYEQYF. CDR3 nucleotides: TGTGCCAGCAGCCTCCGGGGATCTAGCTCCTACGAGCAGTACTTC.

This clone was found once. This rearrangement joins TRBV16 to TRBJ2-1; D is undetermined. Trimming left V 0 bases short and J 9 bases short, with 12 bases between. Germline values: CDR1 KGHSY, CDR2 FQNENV. This CDR3 is built from 14 residues. CDR3: CASSQSKTSAEQFF. Here the CDR3 DNA reads TGTGCCAGCAGCCAATCAAAAACCAGCGCTGAGCAGTTCTTC.

V gene TRBV10-2 combines with J gene TRBJ2-5; weak D call: TRBD2 (5 bases). This CDR3 spans 13 amino acids. The ends were cut back, 2 bases at V and 5 bases at J, with 9 bases in the middle. Germline lookup yields CDR1 WSHSY and CDR2 SAAADI. The CDR3: CASSELGGETQYF. CDR3 sequence (DNA): TGCGCCAGCAGTGAGCTCGGCGGGGAGACCCAGTACTTC.

CDR3 coding DNA: TGTGCCAGCAGCCTGGGGGGGGGAGTCTACGAGCAGTACTTC. Its translation is CASSLGGGVYEQYF. The gene calls are TRBV5-4 and TRBJ2-7; TRBD2 agrees at 7 bases. The germline V gene encodes CDR1 SGHNT and CDR2 YYREEE (reference sequence). The CDR3 is 14 amino acids. The J segment lost 3 bases and the V segment lost 4 bases, leaving 7 bases of the junction unmatched.

This clone is a singleton in its sample. This sequence joins TRBV30 and TRBJ2-1; 10 bases are a match to TRBD2. The CDR3 is 16 amino acids. Germline V gene data show CDR1 as GTSNPN and CDR2 as SVGIG (reference sequence). The V and J ends lost 6 bases and 5 bases, in that order; junction bases with no gene match: 13. This chain's CDR3 is CACGGSGLAEDNEQFF. In DNA, the CDR3 is TGTGCCTGCGGGGGCTCCGGACTAGCGGAAGACAATGAGCAGTTCTTC.

V gene TRBV28 combines with J gene TRBJ2-1; a weak D match, TRBD2 (6 bases). The CDR3 covers 14 residues. V gave up 10 bases and J gave up 5 bases, with 18 bases separating them. Germline loops: CDR1 MDHEN, CDR2 SYDVKM. CDR3 coding DNA: TGTGCCACCGAGAGCGGGCTTTCAAACAATGAGCAGTTCTTC. This codes for CATESGLSNNEQFF.

The chain joins TRBV2 to TRBJ2-5, with D uncertain. This CDR3 has 13 residues. Deletions cut 7 bases from V and 2 bases from J, with 11 bases between. From germline, CDR1 is SNHLY and CDR2 FYNNEI. In DNA, the CDR3 is TGTGCCAGCACCACACTAAGACAAGAGACCCAGTACTTC. It codes for CASTTLRQETQYF.

The chain joins TRBV5-4 to TRBJ1-1, with 7 bases identical to TRBD1. Per the germline V gene, CDR1 is SGHNT and CDR2 is YYREEE (reference sequence). V trimming: 7 bases; J trimming: 2 bases; junction bases outside the gene matches: 2. The length of the CDR3 is 12 residues. DNA of the CDR3: TGTGCCAGCGGGACAGCCAACACTGAAGCTTTCTTT. As protein: CASGTANTEAFF.

The CDR3 here is CASSSIGRTSGSYDEQFF. The CDR3 DNA reads as TGTGCCAGCAGTAGCATCGGGCGGACTAGCGGGAGTTACGATGAGCAGTTCTTC. The chain recombines TRBV28 with TRBJ2-1; TRBD2 matches at 13 bases. The CDR3 runs to 18 residues. Germline loops: CDR1 MDHEN, CDR2 SYDVKM. J was trimmed by 8 bases and V by 5 bases; bases with no gene match: 15.

This chain's CDR3 is CASSQGTRGRTDTQYF. CDR3 DNA sequence: TGTGCCAGCAGCCAAGGTACGCGGGGGAGAACAGATACGCAGTATTTT. The V call is TRBV14, the J call TRBJ2-3; 7 nucleotides align to TRBD2. Germline CDR1 reads SGHDN; CDR2 reads FVKESK. CDR3 length: 16 amino acids. V lost 1 base and J lost 3; bases outside the gene matches: 7.

The CDR3 here is CASSPLGQGNSNQPQHF. The CDR3 nucleotides are TGTGCCAGCTCACCTCTGGGACAGGGGAATAGCAATCAGCCCCAGCATTTT. The chain links TRBV18 to TRBJ1-5, with 10 bases fitting TRBD1. The CDR3 has 17 residues. Trimming removed 3 bases from V and 0 bases from J; junction bases left unmatched: 5. From germline, CDR1 is KGHSH and CDR2 LQKENI.